Included here is one T cell receptor beta chain sequence, with context. The data originate from a study of blood T cell repertoires in COVID-19. Study context: T cells, B-cell-depleted T cells, or PBMCs provided the cDNA or gDNA that served as material.

How the authors handled the data: Amplified reference gene primers provided the basis for estimating nucleated cell counts. The repertoire was sequenced with immunoSEQ multiplex PCR; TCRdb's copy has only in-frame clones and lacks some. D and trimming come from the DNA, and the V and J calls and clone size come from that table. Of some 300,000 clones in the sample, 70% to 90% are singletons; the top ten hold over 5%. Germline values: CDR1 KGHSH, CDR2 LQKENI. Deletions cut 2 bases from V and 2 bases from J, with 16 bases between. The CDR3 is 17 residues long. The chain couples TRBV18 to TRBJ1-3; D gene unclear. The TCR was taken from a woman aged 45-65 years with COVID-19, enrolled during active disease. The sample comprised peripheral blood. This CDR3 is CASSPFGSEGPGNTIYF. CDR3 DNA sequence: TGTGCCAGCTCACCATTTGGGTCAGAGGGCCCTGGAAACACCATATATTTT.